This T cell receptor (beta chain) was documented in a study of T cells in Graves' hyperthyroidism and ophthalmopathy. With respect to this clonotype: Its matching antigen is unknown. A junction boundary mismatches the germline segment, possibly from a read error.

CDR1 is KGHSH and CDR2 is LQKENI in the germline V gene. This CDR3 comprises 12 residues. Each patient was aged 18 to 65 and had newly diagnosed hyperthyroidism of under 2 months' duration. The diagnoses drew upon clinical symptoms, serum thyroxine and TRAb, thyroid ultrasound and orbital computed tomography. Findings and limits, study-wide: Most expanded thyroid clonotypes above 0.001 recurred in blood. In simple terms, a model built on 13 V-J features told ophthalmopathy apart from stable hyperthyroidism.

RNA transcripts gave rise to amplified TCR beta CDR3 regions. TCR CDR3 underwent first-round RT-PCR with the HTBI primer set. TCRdb analysed the multiplex PCR reads with MiXCR anew, one entry per CDR3 protein. The sample records approximately 95,000 distinct CDR3 sequences, roughly 39% being singletons. The sequenced material came from peripheral blood or thyroid tissue (not recorded which). V and J are TRBV18 and TRBJ2-2; D ambiguous. This TCR came from a woman in her 30s with Graves' hyperthyroidism. Here the CDR3 reads CASPPLPGELFF. The CDR3 bases are TGTGCCAGCCCACCACTCCCCGGGGAGCTGTTTTTT. Drawing the rest from reference TRBV18 and TRBJ2-2, the complete variable domain is NAGVMQNPRHLVRRRGQEARLRCSPMKGHSHVYWYRQLPEEGLKFMVYLQKENIIDESGMPKERFSAEFPKEGPSILRIQQVVRGDSAAYFCASPPLPGELFFGEGSRLTVL.